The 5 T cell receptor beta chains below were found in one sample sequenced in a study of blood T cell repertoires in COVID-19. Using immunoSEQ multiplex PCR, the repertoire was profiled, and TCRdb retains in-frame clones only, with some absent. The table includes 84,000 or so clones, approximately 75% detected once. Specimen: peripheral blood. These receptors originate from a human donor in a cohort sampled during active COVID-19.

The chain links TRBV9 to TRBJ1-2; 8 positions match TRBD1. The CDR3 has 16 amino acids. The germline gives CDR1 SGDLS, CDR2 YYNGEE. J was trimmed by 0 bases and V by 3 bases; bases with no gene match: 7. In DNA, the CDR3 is TGTGCCAGCAGCGCCAGGACAGGGAGGCCTAACTATGGCTACACCTTC. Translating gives CASSARTGRPNYGYTF.

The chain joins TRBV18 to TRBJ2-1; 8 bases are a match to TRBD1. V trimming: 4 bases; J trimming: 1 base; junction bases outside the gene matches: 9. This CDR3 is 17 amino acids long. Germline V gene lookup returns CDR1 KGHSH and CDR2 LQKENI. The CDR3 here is CASSRSGTGRSYNEQFF. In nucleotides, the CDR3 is TGTGCCAGCTCACGATCAGGGACAGGCCGGTCCTACAATGAGCAGTTCTTC. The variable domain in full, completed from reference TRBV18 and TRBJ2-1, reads NAGVMQNPRHLVRRRGQEARLRCSPMKGHSHVYWYRQLPEEGLKFMVYLQKENIIDESGMPKERFSAEFPKEGPSILRIQQVVRGDSAAYFCASSRSGTGRSYNEQFFGPGTRLTVL.

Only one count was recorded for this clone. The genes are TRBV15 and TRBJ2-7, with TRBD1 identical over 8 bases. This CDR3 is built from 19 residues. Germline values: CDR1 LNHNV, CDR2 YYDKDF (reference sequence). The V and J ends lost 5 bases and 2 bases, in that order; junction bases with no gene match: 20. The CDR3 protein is CATSHRRGRAGGLTYEQYF. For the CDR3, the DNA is TGTGCCACCAGCCACCGGAGGGGTCGGGCAGGGGGCCTAACCTACGAGCAGTACTTC.

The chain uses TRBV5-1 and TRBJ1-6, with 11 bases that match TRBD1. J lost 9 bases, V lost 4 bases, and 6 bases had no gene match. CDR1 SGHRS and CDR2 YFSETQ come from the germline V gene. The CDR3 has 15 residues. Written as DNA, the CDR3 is TGCGCCAGCAGCGTAGGACAGGGGGCATTTTCACCCCTCCACTTT. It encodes CASSVGQGAFSPLHF.

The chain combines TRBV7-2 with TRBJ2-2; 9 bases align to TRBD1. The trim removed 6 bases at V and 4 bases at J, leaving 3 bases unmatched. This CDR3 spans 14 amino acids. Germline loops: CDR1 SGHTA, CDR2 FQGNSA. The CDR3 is CASRWDRATGELFF. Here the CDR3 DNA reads TGTGCCAGCAGATGGGACAGGGCCACCGGGGAGCTGTTTTTT.